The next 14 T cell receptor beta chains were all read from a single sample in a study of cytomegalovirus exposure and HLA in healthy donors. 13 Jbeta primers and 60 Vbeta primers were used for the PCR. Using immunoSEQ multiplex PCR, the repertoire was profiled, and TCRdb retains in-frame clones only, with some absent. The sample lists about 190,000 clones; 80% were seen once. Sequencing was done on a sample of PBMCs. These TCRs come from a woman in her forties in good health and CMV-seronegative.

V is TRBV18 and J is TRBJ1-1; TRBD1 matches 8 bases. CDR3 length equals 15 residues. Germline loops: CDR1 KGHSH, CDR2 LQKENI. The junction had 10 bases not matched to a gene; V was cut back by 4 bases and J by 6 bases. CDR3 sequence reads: CASSLGQGLTSEAFF. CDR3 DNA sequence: TGTGCCAGCTCACTCGGACAGGGTTTAACGTCTGAAGCTTTCTTT. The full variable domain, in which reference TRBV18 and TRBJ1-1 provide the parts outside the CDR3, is NAGVMQNPRHLVRRRGQEARLRCSPMKGHSHVYWYRQLPEEGLKFMVYLQKENIIDESGMPKERFSAEFPKEGPSILRIQQVVRGDSAAYFCASSLGQGLTSEAFFGQGTRLTVV.

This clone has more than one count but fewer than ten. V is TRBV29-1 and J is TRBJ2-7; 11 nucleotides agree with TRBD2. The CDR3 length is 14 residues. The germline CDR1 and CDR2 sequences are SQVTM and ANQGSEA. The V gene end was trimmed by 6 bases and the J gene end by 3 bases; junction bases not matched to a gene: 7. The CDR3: CSVRGLADLYEQYF. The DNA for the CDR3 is TGCAGCGTGAGGGGACTAGCGGACCTCTACGAGCAGTACTTC.

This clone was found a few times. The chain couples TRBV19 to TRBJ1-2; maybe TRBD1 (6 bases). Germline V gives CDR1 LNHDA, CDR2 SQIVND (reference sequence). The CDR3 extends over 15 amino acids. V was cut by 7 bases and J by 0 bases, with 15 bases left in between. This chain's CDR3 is CASKKQGLANYGYTF. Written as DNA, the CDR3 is TGTGCCAGTAAAAAGCAGGGGCTAGCTAACTATGGCTACACCTTC.

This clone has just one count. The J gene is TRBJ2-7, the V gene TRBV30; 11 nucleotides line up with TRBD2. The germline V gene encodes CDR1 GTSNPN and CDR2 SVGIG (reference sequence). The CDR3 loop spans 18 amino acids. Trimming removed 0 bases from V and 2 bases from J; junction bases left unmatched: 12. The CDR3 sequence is CAWSVRGGSGRGTYEQYF. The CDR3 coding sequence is TGTGCCTGGAGTGTACGGGGGGGTAGCGGGAGGGGAACCTACGAGCAGTACTTC. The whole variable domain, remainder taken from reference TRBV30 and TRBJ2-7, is SQTIHQWPATLVQPVGSPLSLECTVEGTSNPNLYWYRQAAGRGLQLLFYSVGIGQISSEVPQNLSASRPQDRQFILSSKKLLLSDSGFYLCAWSVRGGSGRGTYEQYFGPGTRLTVT.

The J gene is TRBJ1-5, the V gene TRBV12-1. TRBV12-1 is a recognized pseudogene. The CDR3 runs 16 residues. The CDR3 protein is CASYGREGEDNQPQHF. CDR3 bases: TGTGCCAGCTACGGGAGGGAGGGGGAAGACAATCAGCCCCAGCATTTT.

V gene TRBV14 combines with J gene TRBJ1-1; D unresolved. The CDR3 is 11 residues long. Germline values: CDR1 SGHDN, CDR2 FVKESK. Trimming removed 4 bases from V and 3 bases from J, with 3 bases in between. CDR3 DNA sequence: TGTGCCAGCAGCCCCTACACTGAAGCTTTCTTT. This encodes CASSPYTEAFF.

The CDR3 nucleotides are TGTGCCAGCAGCTTAGAACCGGTGTCTAATGAAAAACTGTTTTTT. Protein product: CASSLEPVSNEKLFF. This chain uses TRBV7-9 with TRBJ1-4, with D unclear. Trimming took off 1 base at V and 3 bases at J, with 9 bases between the two ends. The CDR3 loop spans 15 amino acids. Germline V gives CDR1 SEHNR, CDR2 FQNEAQ (reference sequence). Full variable domain (remainder filled in from reference TRBV7-9 and TRBJ1-4): DTGVSQNPRHKITKRGQNVTFRCDPISEHNRLYWYRQTLGQGPEFLTYFQNEAQLEKSRLLSDRFSAERPKGSFSTLEIQRTEQGDSAMYLCASSLEPVSNEKLFFGSGTQLSVL.

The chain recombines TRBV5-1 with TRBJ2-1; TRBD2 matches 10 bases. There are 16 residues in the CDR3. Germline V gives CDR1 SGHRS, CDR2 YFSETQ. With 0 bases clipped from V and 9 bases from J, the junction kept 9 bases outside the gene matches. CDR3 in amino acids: CASSLVGAGGRGEQFF. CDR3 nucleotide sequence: TGCGCCAGCAGCTTGGTTGGAGCGGGAGGGCGCGGTGAGCAGTTCTTC.

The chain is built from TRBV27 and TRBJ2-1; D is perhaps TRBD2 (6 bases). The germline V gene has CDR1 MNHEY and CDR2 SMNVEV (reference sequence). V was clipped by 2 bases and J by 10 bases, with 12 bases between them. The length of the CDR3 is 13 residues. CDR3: CASSLRQGLEQFF. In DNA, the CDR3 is TGTGCCAGCAGTTTAAGGCAGGGACTGGAGCAGTTCTTC.

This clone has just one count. For the CDR3, the DNA is TGTGCCAGCAGCCCCCCGGCAGGGTGGGAGACCCAGTACTTC. Encoded protein: CASSPPAGWETQYF. The genes are TRBV7-2 and TRBJ2-5; D might be TRBD1 (5 bases). V lost 5 bases and J 5 bases, leaving 15 bases between the germline ends. The CDR3 length is 14 residues. Germline loops: CDR1 SGHTA, CDR2 FQGNSA.

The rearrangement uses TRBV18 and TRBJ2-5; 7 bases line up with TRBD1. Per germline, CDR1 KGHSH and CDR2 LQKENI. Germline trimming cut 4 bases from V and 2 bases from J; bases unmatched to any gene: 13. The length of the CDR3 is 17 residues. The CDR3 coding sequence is TGTGCCAGCTCACTTCTCCTTTCAGGGGGTTTACAAGAGACCCAGTACTTC. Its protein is CASSLLLSGGLQETQYF.

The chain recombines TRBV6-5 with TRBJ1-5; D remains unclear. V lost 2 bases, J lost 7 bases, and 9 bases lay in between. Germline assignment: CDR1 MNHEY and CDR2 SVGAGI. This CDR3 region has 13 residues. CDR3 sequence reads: CASSYRRGQPQHF. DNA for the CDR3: TGTGCCAGCAGTTACAGGCGAGGACAGCCCCAGCATTTT.

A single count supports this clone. The CDR3 region is CASSESRWAPTKGYGYTF. In DNA form, the CDR3 reads TGTGCCAGCAGTGAATCAAGATGGGCACCCACGAAGGGGTATGGCTACACCTTC. V gene TRBV6-1 combines with J gene TRBJ1-2; a possible D gene is TRBD1 (5 bases). CDR1 is MNHNS, CDR2 SASEGT, per germline. The V gene lost 2 bases and the J gene lost 5 bases, with 24 bases spanning the gap. CDR3 size: 18 residues.

CDR3 residues: CASSLVGGATNEKLFF. The CDR3 DNA follows: TGTGCCAGCAGCTTAGTTGGGGGCGCAACTAATGAAAAACTGTTTTTT. The chain uses TRBV7-2 and TRBJ1-4; perhaps TRBD1 as D (6 bases). Trimming cost V 1 base and J 0 bases, with 9 bases left between them. The CDR3 runs 16 residues. Germline V gives CDR1 SGHTA, CDR2 FQGNSA.